This T cell receptor beta chain was obtained from a study of T cell responses to AZD1222 COVID-19 vaccine. Generated by immunoSEQ multiplex PCR, the TCRdb table keeps only in-frame clones and is missing some. The table shows 70,000 or so clones, with around 74% occurring only once. The CDR3 loop spans 14 amino acids. Between the trimmed V and J ends, which lost 0 bases and 3 bases, there was a span of 9 bases. The germline V gene encodes CDR1 SGHTS and CDR2 YDEGEE. The chain recombines TRBV5-8 with TRBJ1-1; D ambiguous. The starting material was peripheral blood, obtained on day 0 of MenACWY control vaccination. The receptor was isolated from an adult in good health. This CDR3 is CASSLAGGHTEAFF. CDR3 nucleotides: TGTGCCAGCAGCTTGGCTGGCGGGCACACTGAAGCTTTCTTT.